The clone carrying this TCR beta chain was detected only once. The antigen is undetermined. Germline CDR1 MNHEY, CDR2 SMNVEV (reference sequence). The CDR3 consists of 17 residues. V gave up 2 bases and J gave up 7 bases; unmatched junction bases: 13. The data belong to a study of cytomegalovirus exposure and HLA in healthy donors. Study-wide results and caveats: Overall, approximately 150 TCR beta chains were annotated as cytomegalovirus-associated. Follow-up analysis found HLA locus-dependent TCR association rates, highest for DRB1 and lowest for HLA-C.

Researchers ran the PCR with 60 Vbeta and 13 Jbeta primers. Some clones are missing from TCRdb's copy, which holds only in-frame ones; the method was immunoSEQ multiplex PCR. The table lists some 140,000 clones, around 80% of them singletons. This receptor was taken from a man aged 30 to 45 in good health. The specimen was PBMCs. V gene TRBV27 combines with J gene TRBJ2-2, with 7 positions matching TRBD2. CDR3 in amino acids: CASSLAAGPGGGGELFF. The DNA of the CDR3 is TGTGCCAGCAGTTTAGCCGCCGGGCCGGGGGGAGGCGGGGAGCTGTTTTTT.